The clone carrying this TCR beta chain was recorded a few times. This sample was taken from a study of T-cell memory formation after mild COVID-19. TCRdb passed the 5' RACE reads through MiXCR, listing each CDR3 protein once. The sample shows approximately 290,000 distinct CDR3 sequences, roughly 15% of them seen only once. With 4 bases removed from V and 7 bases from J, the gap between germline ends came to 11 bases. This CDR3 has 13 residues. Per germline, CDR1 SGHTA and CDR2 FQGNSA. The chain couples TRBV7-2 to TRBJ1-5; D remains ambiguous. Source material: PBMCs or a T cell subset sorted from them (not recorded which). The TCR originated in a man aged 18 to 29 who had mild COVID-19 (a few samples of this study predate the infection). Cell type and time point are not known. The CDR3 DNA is TGTGCCAGCAGCTCGGGCCTAAACCAGCCCCAGCATTTT. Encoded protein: CASSSGLNQPQHF.